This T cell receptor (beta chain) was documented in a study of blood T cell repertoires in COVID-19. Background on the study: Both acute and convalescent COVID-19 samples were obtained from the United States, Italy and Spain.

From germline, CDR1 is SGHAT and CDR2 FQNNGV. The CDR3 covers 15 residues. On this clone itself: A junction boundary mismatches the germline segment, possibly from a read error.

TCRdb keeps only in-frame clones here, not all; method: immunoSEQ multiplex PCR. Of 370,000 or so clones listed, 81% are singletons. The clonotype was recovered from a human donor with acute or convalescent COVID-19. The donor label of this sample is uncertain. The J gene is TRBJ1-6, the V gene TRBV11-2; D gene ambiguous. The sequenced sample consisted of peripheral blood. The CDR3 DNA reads TGTGCCAGCAGCGTAGACCGGGTTTATAATTCACCCCTCCACTTT. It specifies CASSVDRVYNSPLHF.